Presented here are 10 T cell receptor beta chains from one specimen sequenced in a study of shared clonotypes between healthy human individuals. Naivety among CD8 cells was defined by CD45RO negativity and positive CCR7 selection, thereby excluding terminally differentiated effector memory CD45RA+ cells. Libraries were prepared by immunoSEQ multiplex PCR; TCRdb keeps only in-frame clonotypes and omits some of them. The repertoire consists of roughly 850,000 clones, with 96% occurring once and the leading ten covering about 0.22%. Material: naive CD8+ T cells sorted from blood. The receptor source for this set is a man between 25 and 39 years old in good health.

This chain uses TRBV7-9 with TRBJ2-1, with D tentatively TRBD1 (6 bases). The V end was cut by 5 bases, the J end by 6 bases, with 14 bases between. Germline V gene data show CDR1 as SEHNR and CDR2 as FQNEAQ (reference sequence). The CDR3 totals 14 residues. The CDR3 reads CASSVQGTPNEQFF. CDR3 DNA sequence: TGTGCCAGCAGCGTACAGGGTACGCCCAATGAGCAGTTCTTC. Full variable domain (outside the CDR3, taken from reference TRBV7-9 and TRBJ2-1): DTGVSQNPRHKITKRGQNVTFRCDPISEHNRLYWYRQTLGQGPEFLTYFQNEAQLEKSRLLSDRFSAERPKGSFSTLEIQRTEQGDSAMYLCASSVQGTPNEQFFGPGTRLTVL.

The chain uses TRBV10-3 and TRBJ2-6; D is uncertain. The germline CDR1 and CDR2 sequences are ENHRY and SYGVKD. V lost 2 bases and J 0 bases, leaving 8 bases between the germline ends. The CDR3 covers 16 residues. The CDR3 nucleotides are TGTGCCATCAGTGAGGTCGCTTCCTCTGGGGCCAACGTCCTGACTTTC. It specifies CAISEVASSGANVLTF.

The chain employs TRBV6-6 and TRBJ1-5; possibly TRBD1 for D (6 bases). Trimming took off 5 bases at V and 3 bases at J, with 8 bases between the two ends. CDR1 is MNHNY and CDR2 is SVGAGI in the germline V gene (reference sequence). The CDR3 spans 13 residues. The CDR3 loop reads CASSRQVNQPQHF. For the CDR3, the DNA is TGTGCCAGCAGTAGACAGGTCAATCAGCCCCAGCATTTT.

The V gene is TRBV5-4, the J gene TRBJ2-5; 9 bases match TRBD2. Germline V lookup: CDR1 SGHNT, CDR2 YYREEE (reference sequence). Unmatched junction bases numbered 6, after V lost 2 bases and J lost 4 bases. This CDR3 comprises 15 residues. CDR3 loop: CASSLGLAGIETQYF. CDR3 DNA sequence: TGTGCCAGCAGCTTAGGGCTAGCGGGGATAGAGACCCAGTACTTC.

The chain recombines TRBV29-1 with TRBJ2-5; no reliable D call. Trimming pared 4 bases from V and 2 bases from J, leaving 17 bases between. Germline values: CDR1 SQVTM, CDR2 ANQGSEA. The CDR3 consists of 15 residues. DNA for the CDR3: TGCAGCGTTGTTTCCAGTCGGCGGCAACAAGAGACCCAGTACTTC. This gives the protein CSVVSSRRQQETQYF.

The chain recombines TRBV10-1 with TRBJ2-3; D call uncertain. The ends were cut back, 0 bases at V and 3 bases at J, with 4 bases in the middle. CDR1 WNHNN and CDR2 SYGVQD come from the germline V gene (reference sequence). The CDR3 totals 13 residues. The CDR3 protein is CASSESTTDTQYF. CDR3 coding DNA: TGCGCCAGCAGTGAGTCGACGACAGATACGCAGTATTTT.

This clone is a singleton in its sample. The chain has TRBV10-3 and TRBJ2-3; 8 positions match TRBD1. Germline CDR1 and CDR2: ENHRY and SYGVKD. The CDR3 covers 16 residues. V gave up 6 bases and J gave up 4 bases; unmatched junction bases: 12. CDR3 coding DNA: TGTGCCATCAGAGATAAGGACAGGGAGGTTGCAGATACGCAGTATTTT. Encoded protein: CAIRDKDREVADTQYF.

This chain connects TRBV7-9 to TRBJ2-1, with TRBD1 matching 8 bases. The germline gives CDR1 SEHNR, CDR2 FQNEAQ (reference sequence). The V and J ends lost 6 bases and 1 base, in that order; junction bases with no gene match: 5. This CDR3 spans 15 amino acids. This CDR3 is CASRETGASYNEQFF. For the CDR3, the DNA is TGTGCCAGCAGGGAGACAGGGGCGTCCTACAATGAGCAGTTCTTC.

This chain links TRBV7-9 with TRBJ1-2; D is unresolved. The germline V gene has CDR1 SEHNR and CDR2 FQNEAQ (reference sequence). Trimming removed 1 base from V and 9 bases from J, with 21 bases in between. This CDR3 comprises 16 residues. For the CDR3, the DNA is TGTGCCAGCAGCTTAGGGCAGCTGATCACTATCGGGAGCTACACCTTC. It yields the protein CASSLGQLITIGSYTF.

The chain has TRBV6-6 and TRBJ1-1; possible D gene TRBD1, 5 bases. V was clipped by 2 bases and J by 4 bases, with 11 bases between them. The CDR3 runs to 14 residues. Germline V gene sequence: CDR1 MNHNY, CDR2 SVGAGI (reference sequence). CDR3 nucleotides: TGTGCCAGCAGTTACACCGGGACGGCCACTGAAGCTTTCTTT. Its translation is CASSYTGTATEAFF.